The following is a TCR beta chain sequence with its context. Authors' data handling: Scientists estimated how many nucleated cells there were by amplifying reference gene primers. Using immunoSEQ multiplex PCR, the repertoire was profiled, and TCRdb retains in-frame clones only, with some absent. The DNA was the basis for D and trimming; V, J and clone size are from that table. The sample includes 200,000 or so clones, roughly 80% of them seen just once. The data were taken from a study of blood T cell repertoires in COVID-19. Study-wide context: Some COVID-19 samples were acute and others convalescent; all came from the United States, Italy and Spain. PBMCs, B-cell-depleted T cells, or T cells provided the cDNA or gDNA that made up the material.

The CDR3 is 15 amino acids. Trimming took 1 base from V and 5 from J, leaving 14 bases between them. From germline, CDR1 is SGHAT and CDR2 FQNNGV. The sequenced sample was peripheral blood. The rearrangement uses TRBV11-2 and TRBJ1-1; D perhaps matches TRBD1 (6 bases). The origin of this receptor is a woman between 25 and 40 years old who had recovered from COVID-19. The CDR3 loop is CASSLVGGGKTEAFF. CDR3 sequence (DNA): TGTGCCAGCAGCTTAGTAGGGGGGGGGAAAACTGAAGCTTTCTTT.